These 21 T cell receptor beta chains were sequenced from one sample in a study of T cells in localized non-small cell lung cancer. This table comes from immunoSEQ multiplex PCR, and its TCRdb copy is limited to in-frame clones, with some not included. The sample lists 45,000 to 65,000 clones, about 90% occurring once. The sample in question was peripheral blood, obtained before any cancer treatment. These TCRs come from a man aged 40 to 75 with stage I squamous cell lung carcinoma.

This chain uses TRBV2 with TRBJ1-5; 7 nucleotides align to TRBD1. The CDR3 is 12 amino acids. Looked up from germline, CDR1 is SNHLY and CDR2 is FYNNEI. V lost 10 bases, J lost 7 bases, and 7 bases stayed unmatched. The CDR3 region is CATNRGEQPQHF. The CDR3 DNA follows: TGTGCCACTAACAGGGGAGAACAGCCCCAGCATTTT.

The rearrangement links TRBV11-3 to TRBJ2-2, with 8 bases lining up with TRBD1. J was trimmed by 9 bases and V by 1 base; bases with no gene match: 13. The CDR3 extends over 17 amino acids. Germline V gives CDR1 SGHNT, CDR2 YENEEA. Written as DNA, the CDR3 is TGTGCCAGCAGCTTAGGCCCCACCGGACAGGGATCGTGGGAGCTGTTTTTT. Its protein product is CASSLGPTGQGSWELFF.

This chain connects TRBV11-3 to TRBJ2-2; D unresolved. The germline gives CDR1 SGHNT, CDR2 YENEEA. CDR3 length equals 13 residues. Trimming took 2 bases from V and 4 from J, leaving 5 bases between them. CDR3 DNA: TGTGCCAGCAGCTTAAGTAGCACCGGGGAGCTGTTTTTT. As protein: CASSLSSTGELFF.

The V gene is TRBV7-2, the J gene TRBJ2-5; possible D gene TRBD2, 6 bases. Per germline, CDR1 SGHTA and CDR2 FQGNSA. This CDR3 spans 14 amino acids. The V end lost 5 bases, the J end lost 3 bases, and 13 bases lay between the germline ends. The CDR3 nucleotides are TGTGCCAGCAGCCCCTCGGGGGTGAAAGAGACCCAGTACTTC. Residues: CASSPSGVKETQYF.

This clone was found a few times. The genes are TRBV27 and TRBJ1-2; D not certain. Germline CDR1 and CDR2: MNHEY and SMNVEV (reference sequence). V was trimmed by 6 bases and J by 1 base, leaving 6 bases between them. The CDR3 consists of 12 residues. CDR3 sequence (DNA): TGTGCCAGCAGCCTGGATAACTATGGCTACACCTTC. Protein: CASSLDNYGYTF.

The V call is TRBV28, the J call TRBJ2-1, with TRBD2 matching 9 bases. Germline CDR1 is MDHEN and CDR2 is SYDVKM. The V segment lost 6 bases and the J segment 5 bases; nucleotides outside the gene matches: 8. CDR3 length: 15 amino acids. CDR3 amino acids: CASSRGTSPDNEQFF. The CDR3 region has the DNA TGTGCCAGCAGCCGCGGGACTAGCCCCGACAATGAGCAGTTCTTC.

The chain carries TRBV5-1 and TRBJ2-5; TRBD2 matches 7 bases. In germline, CDR1 is SGHRS, CDR2 YFSETQ. The CDR3 is 15 residues long. After removal of 0 bases from V and 1 base from J, the junction contained 3 bases not matched to a gene. Here the CDR3 reads CASSLAPSGQETQYF. CDR3 DNA: TGCGCCAGCAGCTTGGCCCCTAGCGGCCAAGAGACCCAGTACTTC.

V gene TRBV29-1 combines with J gene TRBJ1-2; weak D call: TRBD1 (5 bases). Between the trimmed V and J ends, which lost 4 bases and 5 bases, there was a span of 11 bases. The germline V gene has CDR1 SQVTM and CDR2 ANQGSEA. This CDR3 spans 12 amino acids. Here the CDR3 reads CSVGGRPYGYTF. The DNA for the CDR3 is TGCAGCGTTGGGGGACGGCCTTATGGCTACACCTTC.

This clone was recorded once. J is TRBJ2-2 and V is TRBV9; tentatively, D is TRBD2 (6 bases). The CDR3 runs 17 residues. Germline values: CDR1 SGDLS, CDR2 YYNGEE. Between the trimmed V and J ends, which lost 2 bases and 1 base, there was a span of 15 bases. The CDR3, as DNA: TGTGCCAGCAGCGTCCTATCCGGGACTCGGAACACCGGGGAGCTGTTTTTT. It is translated as CASSVLSGTRNTGELFF.

The chain carries TRBV28 and TRBJ2-7; 12 positions match TRBD1. V lost 5 bases and J lost 4; bases outside the gene matches: 9. Looked up from germline, CDR1 is MDHEN and CDR2 is SYDVKM. This CDR3 comprises 16 residues. Here the CDR3 reads CASSPGTGGGVYEQYF. The CDR3 DNA reads as TGTGCCAGCAGTCCCGGGACAGGGGGCGGTGTGTACGAGCAGTACTTC.

This rearrangement joins TRBV28 to TRBJ1-2; unclear D gene. Trimming cost V 6 bases and J 3 bases, with 20 bases left between them. Germline V gene sequence: CDR1 MDHEN, CDR2 SYDVKM. The CDR3 runs to 16 residues. Here the CDR3 reads CASSPTFNSDYYGYTF. The CDR3 DNA follows: TGTGCCAGCAGCCCAACTTTCAACAGCGACTACTATGGCTACACCTTC.

By share, this clone ranks as medium-sized. The chain links TRBV2 to TRBJ1-5; D not resolved. CDR1 and CDR2 from the germline V gene are SNHLY and FYNNEI. Trimming took off 3 bases at V and 6 bases at J, with 9 bases between the two ends. The CDR3 is 13 amino acids. CDR3 in amino acids: CASSEEGIQPQHF. The CDR3 nucleotides read TGTGCCAGCAGTGAGGAAGGGATTCAGCCCCAGCATTTT.

In DNA, the CDR3 is TGTGCCAGCAGTTCAGGGGGGGGAGTTACTGGAAACACCATATATTTT. Translating gives CASSSGGGVTGNTIYF. The chain couples TRBV28 to TRBJ1-3; TRBD1 matches at 7 bases. The CDR3 length is 16 residues. V lost 4 bases and J lost 2; bases outside the gene matches: 8. CDR1 MDHEN and CDR2 SYDVKM come from the germline V gene.

The chain employs TRBV4-1 and TRBJ2-3; D is possibly TRBD2 (5 bases). CDR1 is MGHRA, CDR2 YSYEKL, per germline. Trimming removed 5 bases at V and 4 bases at J, with 16 bases between. CDR3 length: 15 residues. CDR3 sequence (DNA): TGCGCCAGCAGCGTAGCGTACCCAGACCCAGATACGCAGTATTTT. Its translation is CASSVAYPDPDTQYF.

This rearrangement joins TRBV6-5 to TRBJ2-5; 7 positions match TRBD1. V shed 6 bases and J 2 bases; nucleotides not matched to a gene: 9. The CDR3 consists of 15 residues. CDR1 and CDR2 from the germline V gene are MNHEY and SVGAGI. Written as DNA, the CDR3 is TGTGCCAGCAGGCCCCCCCGGGACAGACAAGAGACCCAGTACTTC. Translation: CASRPPRDRQETQYF.

The genes are TRBV29-1 and TRBJ1-1, with 7 positions matching TRBD1. V was clipped by 5 bases and J by 2 bases; unmatched bases: 8. Germline V gene data show CDR1 as SQVTM and CDR2 as ANQGSEA. The length of the CDR3 is 14 residues. The CDR3 DNA reads TGCAGCGTTTATGGACAGGTTCTTAACACTGAAGCTTTCTTT. Amino acids: CSVYGQVLNTEAFF.

The chain employs TRBV7-2 and TRBJ1-1, with D hard to call. V lost 5 bases and J lost 2, with 15 bases in between. The CDR3 runs to 15 residues. Germline CDR1 is SGHTA and CDR2 is FQGNSA. The CDR3 here is CASSVAWTHNTEAFF. CDR3 coding DNA: TGTGCCAGCAGCGTCGCTTGGACTCATAACACTGAAGCTTTCTTT.

This chain connects TRBV30 to TRBJ2-7, with D possibly matching TRBD1 (6 bases). There are 11 residues in the CDR3. Germline V gene data show CDR1 as GTSNPN and CDR2 as SVGIG (reference sequence). V was trimmed by 5 bases and J by 3 bases, leaving 8 bases between them. CDR3 sequence (DNA): TGTGCCTGGGCGGACAGCTACGAGCAGTACTTC. As protein: CAWADSYEQYF.

The chain joins TRBV5-1 to TRBJ2-1; D is perhaps TRBD1 (6 bases). Germline-derived CDR1 and CDR2 are SGHRS and YFSETQ. The CDR3 covers 13 residues. V was pared by 4 bases and J by 6 bases, with 11 bases between. The DNA for the CDR3 is TGCGCCAGCAGCACTCGGGACACCAATGAGCAGTTCTTC. It encodes CASSTRDTNEQFF.

This clone was recorded once. The rearrangement links TRBV30 to TRBJ1-3; 12 bases map to TRBD1. The V gene end was trimmed by 8 bases and the J gene end by 4 bases; junction bases not matched to a gene: 6. Germline values: CDR1 GTSNPN, CDR2 SVGIG (reference sequence). The CDR3 is 14 residues long. In nucleotides, the CDR3 is TGTGCCGCAGGGACAGGGGGCGCGGGAAACACCATATATTTT. Translated, it gives CAAGTGGAGNTIYF.

The count of this clone is one. The rearrangement joins TRBV7-2 to TRBJ2-1, with 8 bases aligning to TRBD2. Germline V gene data show CDR1 as SGHTA and CDR2 as FQGNSA. The CDR3 contains 15 residues. The V and J ends lost 7 bases and 5 bases, in that order; junction bases with no gene match: 10. The CDR3 DNA reads as TGTGCCAGCACCCGTTCGCTAGCGGGTAACAATGAGCAGTTCTTC. Encoded protein: CASTRSLAGNNEQFF.